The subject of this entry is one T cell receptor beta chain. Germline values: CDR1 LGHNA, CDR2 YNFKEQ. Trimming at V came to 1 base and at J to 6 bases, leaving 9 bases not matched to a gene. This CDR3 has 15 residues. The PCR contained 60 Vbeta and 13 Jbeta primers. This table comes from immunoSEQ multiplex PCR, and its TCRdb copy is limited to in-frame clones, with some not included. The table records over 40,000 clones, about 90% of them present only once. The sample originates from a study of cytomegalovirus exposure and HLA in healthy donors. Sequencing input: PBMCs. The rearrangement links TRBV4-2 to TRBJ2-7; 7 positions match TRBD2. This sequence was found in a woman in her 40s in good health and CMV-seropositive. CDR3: CASSQGPGREGEQYF. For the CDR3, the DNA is TGTGCCAGCAGCCAAGGACCAGGGAGGGAGGGCGAGCAGTACTTC.